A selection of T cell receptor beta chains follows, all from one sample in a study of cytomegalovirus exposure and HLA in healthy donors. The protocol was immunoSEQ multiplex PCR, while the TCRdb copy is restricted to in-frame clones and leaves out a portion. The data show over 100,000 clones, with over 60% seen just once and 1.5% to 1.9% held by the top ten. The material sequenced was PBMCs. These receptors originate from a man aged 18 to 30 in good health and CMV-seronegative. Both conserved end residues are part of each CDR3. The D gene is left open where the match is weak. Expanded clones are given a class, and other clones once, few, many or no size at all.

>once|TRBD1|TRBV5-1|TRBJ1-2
TGCGCCAGCAGCTTCCGGGACAGCTATGGCTACACCTTC
CASSFRDSYGYTF
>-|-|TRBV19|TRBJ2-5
TGTGCCAGTAGTATGTGGCTCTTGGAGACCCAGTACTTC
CASSMWLLETQYF
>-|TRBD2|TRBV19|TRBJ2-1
TGTGCCAGTAGTATACCAGCGGGGGGTTCCTACAATGAGCAGTTCTTC
CASSIPAGGSYNEQFF
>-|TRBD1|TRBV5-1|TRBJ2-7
TGCGCCAGCAGCTTGGCCTACAGGGGTAACGAGCAGTACTTC
CASSLAYRGNEQYF
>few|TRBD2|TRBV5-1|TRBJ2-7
TGCGCCAGCAGCTTGTCCGGGACTAGCGGTTCCTACGAGCAGTACTTC
CASSLSGTSGSYEQYF
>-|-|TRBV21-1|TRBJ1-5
TGTGCCAGCAGCCCCCGACAGGGCAATCAGCCCCAGCATTTT
CASSPRQGNQPQHF
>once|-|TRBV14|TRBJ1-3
TGTGCCAGCAGCCATATCTCCTCTGGAAACACCATATATTTT
CASSHISSGNTIYF
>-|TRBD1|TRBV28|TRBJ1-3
TGTGCCAGCAGAAGCAGGGGGCGTTTGAGTAACACCATATATTTT
CASRSRGRLSNTIYF
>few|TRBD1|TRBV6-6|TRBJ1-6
TGTGCCAGCAGTTCAAAACAGGGGTTCACCCTCCACTTT
CASSSKQGFTLHF
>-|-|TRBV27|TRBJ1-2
TGTGCCAGCGGCGGCAGCCTTAACTATGGCTACACCTTC
CASGGSLNYGYTF
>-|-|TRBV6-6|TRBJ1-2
TGTGCCAGCACTGTGGGCACCGATGGCTACACCTTC
CASTVGTDGYTF
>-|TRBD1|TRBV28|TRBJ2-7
TGTGCCAGCAGTTTATTCGGGACAGGGACATTCTACGAGCAGTACTTC
CASSLFGTGTFYEQYF
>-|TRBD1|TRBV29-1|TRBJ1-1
TGCAGCGTTGGGACAGGACCTCAGGGGGCTTTCTTT
CSVGTGPQGAFF
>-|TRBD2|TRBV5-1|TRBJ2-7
TGCGCCAGCAGCAATCCAGCGGGAGTCTACGAGCAGTACTTC
CASSNPAGVYEQYF
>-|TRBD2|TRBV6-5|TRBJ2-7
TGTGCCAGCAGAAACGGGGGGGGCTACGAGCAGTACTTC
CASRNGGGYEQYF
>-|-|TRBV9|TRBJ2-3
TGTGCCAGCAGCGTAGCGGGGGTAGATACGCAGTATTTT
CASSVAGVDTQYF
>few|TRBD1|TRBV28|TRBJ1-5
TGTGCCAGCAGTTTTGAAAACCCAGTTTATACAGGGGGACAGCCCCAGCATTTT
CASSFENPVYTGGQPQHF
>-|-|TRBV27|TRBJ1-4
TGTGCCAGCAGTCCCTGGCGGTTCGCAACTAATGAAAAACTGTTTTTT
CASSPWRFATNEKLFF
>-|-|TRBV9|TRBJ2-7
TGTGCCAGCAGCGTAGGCCGGAGCTCCTACGAGCAGTACTTC
CASSVGRSSYEQYF
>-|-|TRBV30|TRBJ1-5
TGTGCCTGGAGTGTAGGACAGTTAAATCAGCCCCAGCATTTT
CAWSVGQLNQPQHF
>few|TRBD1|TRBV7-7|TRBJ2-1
TGTGCCAGCAGCAAGGACAGGGTCAATGAGCAGTTCTTC
CASSKDRVNEQFF
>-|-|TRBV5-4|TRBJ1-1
TGTGCCAGCAGCGAGGACGGAGGAGGCACTGAAGCTTTCTTT
CASSEDGGGTEAFF
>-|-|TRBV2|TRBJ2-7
TGTGCCAGCAGAGAAGACAGGACCTCCGAGCAGTACTTC
CASREDRTSEQYF
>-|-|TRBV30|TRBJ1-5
TGTGCCTGGAATACAGGGCCCCAGCCCCAGCATTTT
CAWNTGPQPQHF
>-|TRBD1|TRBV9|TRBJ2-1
TGTGCCAGCAGCGCAGGGGGACCTTACAATGAGCAGTTCTTC
CASSAGGPYNEQFF
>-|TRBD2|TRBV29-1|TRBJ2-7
TGCAGCGTTGAAGGGGTCGGCGGGAGGGCCGACGAGCAGTACTTC
CSVEGVGGRADEQYF
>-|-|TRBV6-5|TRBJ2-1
TGTGCCAGCAGTACTTACAGTCACGGCAGGAATGAGCAGTTCTTC
CASSTYSHGRNEQFF
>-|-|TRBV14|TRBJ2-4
TGTGCCAGCAGCCATTCCGGTTTAGCCAAAAACATTCAGTACTTC
CASSHSGLAKNIQYF
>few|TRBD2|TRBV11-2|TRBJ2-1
TGTGCCAGCAGCCCGACTAGCGGGAGGGCCGGTGAGCAGTTCTTC
CASSPTSGRAGEQFF
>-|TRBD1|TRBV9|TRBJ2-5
TGTGCCAGCAGCGCAGGACAGGGGGAGGGACTAGGAGAGACCCAGTACTTC
CASSAGQGEGLGETQYF
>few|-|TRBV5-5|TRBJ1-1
TGTGCCAGCAGCCAACTCGGGGTGAACACTGAAGCTTTCTTT
CASSQLGVNTEAFF
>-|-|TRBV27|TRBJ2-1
TGTGCCAGCAGTCCACTGGGCCAGGGTGAGCAGTTCTTC
CASSPLGQGEQFF
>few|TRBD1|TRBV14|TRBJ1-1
TGTGCCAGCAGCCGCCGGGGACAGGGGGAAGCTTTCTTT
CASSRRGQGEAFF
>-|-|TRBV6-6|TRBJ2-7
TGTGCCAGCAGTTACGTGGCATCCTACGAGCAGTACTTC
CASSYVASYEQYF
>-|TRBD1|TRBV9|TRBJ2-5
TGTGCCAGCAGCGTAGGGGGCAGGGGGAGACAAGAGACCCAGTACTTC
CASSVGGRGRQETQYF
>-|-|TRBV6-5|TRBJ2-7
TGTGCCAGCAGTTACTCCAGCCAGCTCCAGGTACACGAGCAGTACTTC
CASSYSSQLQVHEQYF
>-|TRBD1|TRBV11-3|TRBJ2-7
TGTGCCAGCAGCTTAGGGGGACAGGGCGAGCAGTACTTC
CASSLGGQGEQYF
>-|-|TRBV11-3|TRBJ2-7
TGTGCCAGCAGCTTAGGAGGCAGTTCCTACGAGCAGTACTTC
CASSLGGSSYEQYF
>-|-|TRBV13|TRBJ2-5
TGTGCCAGCAGCTCAGACGGACGGACTGAGACCCAGTACTTC
CASSSDGRTETQYF
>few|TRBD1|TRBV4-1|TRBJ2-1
TGCGCCAGCAGCTACGACCGGGACAGGGGGCGCCGTGAGCAGTTCTTC
CASSYDRDRGRREQFF
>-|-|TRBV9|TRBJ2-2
TGTGCCAGCACCTCCAGGACAGACACCGGGGAGCTGTTTTTT
CASTSRTDTGELFF
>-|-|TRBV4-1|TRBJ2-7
TGCGCCAGCAGCCAAGATCGGCGGTTCTACGAGCAGTACTTC
CASSQDRRFYEQYF
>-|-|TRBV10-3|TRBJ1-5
TGTGCCATCAAGAACAGCCCCAATCAGCCCCAGCATTTT
CAIKNSPNQPQHF
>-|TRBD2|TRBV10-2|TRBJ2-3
TGCGCCGCGAATGGGGGGGAGACAGATACGCAGTATTTT
CAANGGETDTQYF
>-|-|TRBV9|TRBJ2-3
TGTGCCAGCAGCGTAGGTCCAACAGATACGCAGTATTTT
CASSVGPTDTQYF